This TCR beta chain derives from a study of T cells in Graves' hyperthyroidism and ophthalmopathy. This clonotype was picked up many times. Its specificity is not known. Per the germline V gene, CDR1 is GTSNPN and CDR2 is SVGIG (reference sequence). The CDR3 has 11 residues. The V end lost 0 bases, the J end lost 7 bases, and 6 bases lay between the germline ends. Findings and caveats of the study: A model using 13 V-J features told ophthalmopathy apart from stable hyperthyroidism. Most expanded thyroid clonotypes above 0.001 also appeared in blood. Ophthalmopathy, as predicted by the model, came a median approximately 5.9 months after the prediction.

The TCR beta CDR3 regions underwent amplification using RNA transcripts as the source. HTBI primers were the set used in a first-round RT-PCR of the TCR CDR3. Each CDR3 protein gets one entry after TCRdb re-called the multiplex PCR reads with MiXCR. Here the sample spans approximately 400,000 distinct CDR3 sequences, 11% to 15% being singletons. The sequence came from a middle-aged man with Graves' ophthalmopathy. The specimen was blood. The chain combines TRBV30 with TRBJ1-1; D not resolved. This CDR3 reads CAWSVLHEAFF. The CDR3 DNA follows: TGTGCCTGGAGTGTACTCCATGAAGCTTTCTTT.